The 26 T cell receptor beta chains in this list originate from one sample, sequenced in a study of a mutant IDH1 vaccine in newly diagnosed glioma. Time point in this sample: baseline, week 1 (first vaccination visit). Treatment here: pre-vaccination baseline after standard-of-care therapy. Libraries were prepared by immunoSEQ multiplex PCR; TCRdb keeps only in-frame clonotypes and omits some of them. The table lists tens of thousands of clones, about four fifths of them singletons. Sequencing was performed on peripheral blood mononuclear cells (PBMCs), taken from a glioma patient treated with radiotherapy, temozolomide or both. These receptors all come from a woman aged 18-29 years with glioma. Some clones in this sample may be carry-over from other donors' samples.

The gene calls are TRBV5-6 and TRBJ1-1, with TRBD1 matching 7 bases. The germline V gene has CDR1 SGHDT and CDR2 YYEEEE. V was pared by 1 base and J by 0 bases, with 6 bases of the junction left unmatched. This CDR3 contains 16 residues. The CDR3 DNA reads TGTGCCAGCAGCTTGCTGGCAGGGGGGATGAACACTGAAGCTTTCTTT. It yields the protein CASSLLAGGMNTEAFF.

The chain employs TRBV6-6 and TRBJ2-7; D gene unclear. V dropped 6 bases and J dropped 3 bases, with 15 bases sitting between them. In germline, CDR1 is MNHNY, CDR2 SVGAGI (reference sequence). This CDR3 spans 14 amino acids. CDR3 sequence (DNA): TGTGCCAGCAGGCCGTCCCTTTTCTTCTACGAGCAGTACTTC. This gives the protein CASRPSLFFYEQYF.

The chain has TRBV27 and TRBJ2-1, with TRBD1 matching over 8 bases. Germline V lookup: CDR1 MNHEY, CDR2 SMNVEV (reference sequence). V lost 5 bases to trimming and J lost 2 bases; unmatched junction nucleotides: 2. The CDR3 runs 14 residues. CDR3 region: CASSRRGPYNEQFF. CDR3 nucleotide sequence: TGTGCCAGCAGTCGCAGGGGGCCCTACAATGAGCAGTTCTTC.

This chain's CDR3 is CASSLLGAEQKSAGANVLTF. CDR3 DNA sequence: TGCGCCAGCAGCTTGTTGGGGGCGGAACAGAAGAGTGCTGGGGCCAACGTCCTGACTTTC. The J gene is TRBJ2-6, the V gene TRBV5-1; D is perhaps TRBD1 (6 bases). This CDR3 region has 20 residues. V lost 1 base, J lost 2 bases, and 22 bases lay in between. Germline CDR1 reads SGHRS; CDR2 reads YFSETQ.

The J gene is TRBJ2-1, the V gene TRBV5-1; 7 bases align to TRBD2. There are 14 residues in the CDR3. In germline, CDR1 is SGHRS, CDR2 YFSETQ. The V and J ends lost 2 bases and 8 bases, in that order; junction bases with no gene match: 7. CDR3 residues: CASSFEAGTYEQFF. The DNA for the CDR3 is TGCGCCAGCAGCTTTGAAGCGGGGACGTATGAGCAGTTCTTC. The whole variable domain, remainder taken from reference TRBV5-1 and TRBJ2-1, is KAGVTQTPRYLIKTRGQQVTLSCSPISGHRSVSWYQQTPGQGLQFLFEYFSETQRNKGNFPGRFSGRQFSNSRSEMNVSTLELGDSALYLCASSFEAGTYEQFFGPGTRLTVL.

The genes are TRBV10-2 and TRBJ2-2; the match to TRBD2 covers 12 bases. Germline V gives CDR1 WSHSY, CDR2 SAAADI. The V and J ends lost 5 bases and 6 bases, in that order; junction bases with no gene match: 4. The CDR3 runs to 15 residues. The CDR3 DNA sequence: TGCGCCAGCAGTCCTACTAGCGGGGGGCCCGGGGAGCTGTTTTTT. Protein product: CASSPTSGGPGELFF.

This chain joins TRBV9 and TRBJ2-7, with 7 positions matching TRBD1. This CDR3 spans 16 amino acids. Germline-derived CDR1 and CDR2 are SGDLS and YYNGEE. V shed 0 bases and J 5 bases; nucleotides not matched to a gene: 11. The CDR3 region is CASSVDGHRGSNEQYF. DNA for the CDR3: TGTGCCAGCAGCGTAGATGGACACAGGGGATCCAACGAGCAGTACTTC.

The V gene is TRBV7-9, the J gene TRBJ1-2, with 9 bases that match TRBD1. The CDR3 is 15 amino acids. From germline, CDR1 is SEHNR and CDR2 FQNEAQ (reference sequence). Trimming cost V 3 bases and J 4 bases; bases outside gene matches: 6. The CDR3 sequence is CASSLGQGGSYGYTF. CDR3 nucleotides: TGTGCCAGCAGCTTGGGACAGGGAGGGAGCTATGGCTACACCTTC.

This clone turned up a few times. The chain links TRBV30 to TRBJ2-2, with a possible D match to TRBD1 (5 bases). V gave up 2 bases and J gave up 5 bases, with 9 bases separating them. Per germline, CDR1 GTSNPN and CDR2 SVGIG (reference sequence). The length of the CDR3 is 13 residues. The CDR3: CAWSRQLTGELFF. DNA for the CDR3: TGTGCCTGGAGTCGACAGTTAACCGGGGAGCTGTTTTTT. Combining the CDR3 with reference TRBV30 and TRBJ2-2 gives the whole variable domain SQTIHQWPATLVQPVGSPLSLECTVEGTSNPNLYWYRQAAGRGLQLLFYSVGIGQISSEVPQNLSASRPQDRQFILSSKKLLLSDSGFYLCAWSRQLTGELFFGEGSRLTVL.

This chain uses TRBV2 with TRBJ2-3; D not resolved. This CDR3 has 13 amino acids. V was cut by 5 bases and J by 2 bases, with 8 bases left in between. CDR1 is SNHLY, CDR2 FYNNEI, per germline. The CDR3 region is CASSPPYTDTQYF. The CDR3 DNA sequence: TGTGCCAGCAGTCCCCCGTACACAGATACGCAGTATTTT.

This chain connects TRBV10-1 to TRBJ2-7; tentatively, D is TRBD1 (6 bases). The CDR3 loop spans 12 amino acids. The V gene lost 6 bases and the J gene lost 2 bases, with 8 bases spanning the gap. Looked up from germline, CDR1 is WNHNN and CDR2 is SYGVQD (reference sequence). The CDR3 here is CASRQGTYEQYF. CDR3 nucleotide sequence: TGCGCCAGCAGACAGGGAACCTACGAGCAGTACTTC.

The gene calls are TRBV7-9 and TRBJ2-7; 9 nucleotides agree with TRBD1. This CDR3 spans 15 amino acids. Trimming took 5 bases from V and 3 from J; bases not matched to a gene: 8. Germline V gene lookup returns CDR1 SEHNR and CDR2 FQNEAQ (reference sequence). In DNA, the CDR3 is TGTGCCAGCAGCGGCCCGGGACAGGGTCACTACGAGCAGTACTTC. It yields the protein CASSGPGQGHYEQYF.

The gene calls are TRBV5-6 and TRBJ2-7; no definite D call. The V end was cut by 4 bases, the J end by 7 bases, with 9 bases between. This CDR3 comprises 11 residues. The germline CDR1 and CDR2 sequences are SGHDT and YYEEEE. Here the CDR3 reads CASSGVWEQYF. The CDR3 DNA follows: TGTGCCAGCAGCGGTGTTTGGGAGCAGTACTTC.

This rearrangement joins TRBV9 to TRBJ1-2; D might be TRBD1 (6 bases). The CDR3 is 16 residues long. V gave up 2 bases and J gave up 4 bases, with 18 bases separating them. Germline V lookup: CDR1 SGDLS, CDR2 YYNGEE. The DNA of the CDR3 is TGTGCCAGCAGCGTGGACTTGACAGGAGCTTTCTATGGCTACACCTTC. Its translation: CASSVDLTGAFYGYTF.

V and J are TRBV7-2 and TRBJ1-5; D remains unclear. The germline gives CDR1 SGHTA, CDR2 FQGNSA. The CDR3 has 16 residues. Trimming took 3 bases from V and 6 from J, leaving 18 bases between them. For the CDR3, the DNA is TGTGCCAGCAGCTTCTTCCCTCGGATGGCAGTTCAGCCCCAGCATTTT. It translates to CASSFFPRMAVQPQHF. Variable domain in full (rest from reference TRBV7-2 and TRBJ1-5): GAGVSQSPSNKVTEKGKDVELRCDPISGHTALYWYRQSLGQGLEFLIYFQGNSAPDKSGLPSDRFSAERTGGSVSTLTIQRTQQEDSAVYLCASSFFPRMAVQPQHFGDGTRLSIL.

The chain links TRBV19 to TRBJ1-2; TRBD1 agrees at 8 bases. Germline V lookup: CDR1 LNHDA, CDR2 SQIVND (reference sequence). This CDR3 spans 14 amino acids. V trimming: 7 bases; J trimming: 4 bases; junction bases outside the gene matches: 8. The CDR3 nucleotides are TGTGCCAGTACGGACAGGGTTCGCGGCTATGGCTACACCTTC. Translation: CASTDRVRGYGYTF.

The chain joins TRBV27 to TRBJ2-7; a possible D gene is TRBD1 (5 bases). Trimming shortened V by 3 bases and J by 6 bases, and 12 bases separated the two germline ends. The CDR3 has 13 amino acids. Looked up from germline, CDR1 is MNHEY and CDR2 is SMNVEV (reference sequence). CDR3 amino acids: CASSFRAASEQYF. CDR3 coding DNA: TGTGCCAGCAGTTTCAGGGCCGCTTCCGAGCAGTACTTC.

Remarks on this clone: Sequence at one end of the junction differs from germline and may be a read error. The V call is TRBV7-7, the J call TRBJ2-6, with D tentatively TRBD2 (5 bases). CDR1 is SSHAT, CDR2 FNYEAQ, per germline (reference sequence). The CDR3 covers 16 residues. The DNA of the CDR3 is TGTGCTAGCAGCTTAGCGTCAGGTACTGGGGCCAACGTCCTGACTTTC. Translation gives CASSLASGTGANVLTF.

V gene TRBV7-6 combines with J gene TRBJ1-4, with D hard to call. The CDR3 sequence is 14 residues long. Trimming left V 5 bases short and J 7 bases short, with 14 bases between. Germline values: CDR1 SGHVS, CDR2 FNYEAQ. The CDR3 DNA reads as TGTGCCAGCAGCCAGACACCCGAGGCTGAAAAACTGTTTTTT. Translating gives CASSQTPEAEKLFF.

The V call is TRBV10-3, the J call TRBJ2-3, with TRBD2 identical over 10 bases. Germline trimming cut 8 bases from V and 0 bases from J; bases unmatched to any gene: 8. From germline, CDR1 is ENHRY and CDR2 SYGVKD. The CDR3 totals 16 residues. Written as DNA, the CDR3 is TGTGCCATCGGACTAGCGGATACCTTTAGCACAGATACGCAGTATTTT. Amino acids: CAIGLADTFSTDTQYF.

The rearrangement links TRBV6-5 to TRBJ2-7, with D perhaps TRBD1 or TRBD2 (6 bases each). Germline lookup yields CDR1 MNHEY and CDR2 SVGAGI. This CDR3 region has 14 residues. The V end was cut by 2 bases, the J end by 5 bases, with 13 bases between. For the CDR3, the DNA is TGTGCCAGCAGTTACGGGGGGCCGAGTGACGAGCAGTACTTC. Amino acid sequence: CASSYGGPSDEQYF.

This clone was counted a single time. The V gene is TRBV11-3, the J gene TRBJ1-3, with TRBD1 matching over 11 bases. V lost 10 bases, J lost 1 base, and 6 bases stayed unmatched. This CDR3 has 15 amino acids. Germline V gives CDR1 SGHNT, CDR2 YENEEA. CDR3 bases: TGTGCCATCAAGGACAGGGGGCGATCTGGAAACACCATATATTTT. Protein: CAIKDRGRSGNTIYF.

In its sample, this clone was seen once. J is TRBJ1-1 and V is TRBV6-5, with a tentative D call TRBD1 (5 bases). Trimming removed 8 bases at V and 6 bases at J, with 10 bases between. CDR3 length: 11 amino acids. Germline CDR1 and CDR2: MNHEY and SVGAGI. CDR3 sequence reads: CASPRGPEAFF. CDR3 in DNA: TGTGCCAGCCCGAGGGGCCCTGAAGCTTTCTTT.

The chain couples TRBV10-1 to TRBJ2-1; 7 bases agree with TRBD1. J gave up 5 bases and V 6 bases, and 7 bases lay outside the gene matches. CDR3 length: 14 residues. In germline, CDR1 is WNHNN, CDR2 SYGVQD (reference sequence). The CDR3 nucleotides read TGCGCCAGCAGGGGACAGCAACCCCACAATGAGCAGTTCTTC. This encodes CASRGQQPHNEQFF.

This chain links TRBV5-4 with TRBJ2-5; weak D call: TRBD2 (5 bases). The CDR3 covers 15 residues. Germline assignment: CDR1 SGHNT and CDR2 YYREEE (reference sequence). The V end lost 0 bases, the J end lost 1 base, and 10 bases lay between the germline ends. DNA of the CDR3: TGTGCCAGCAGCTTGGCCCTAGCCTTCCAAGAGACCCAGTACTTC. This sequence encodes CASSLALAFQETQYF.

This chain joins TRBV5-5 and TRBJ1-2, with D uncertain. Trimming left V 0 bases short and J 5 bases short, with 5 bases between. This CDR3 has 12 residues. Germline values: CDR1 SGHKS, CDR2 YYEKEE (reference sequence). The CDR3: CASSLEGYGYTF. The CDR3 DNA reads TGTGCCAGCAGCTTGGAAGGGTATGGCTACACCTTC.